The next 13 T cell receptor beta chains were all read from a single sample in a study of T cell repertoires in cytomegalovirus infection. TCRdb called the reads again in MiXCR, with one record for every CDR3 protein. The sample contains over 250,000 distinct CDR3 sequences, roughly a fifth of which appear only once. These receptors have no identified antigens. Here the sequenced sample was cultured PBMCs, taken from culture after CMV antigen stimulation. The receptors were gathered from a human donor in good health (CMV status not recorded). Some clones in this sample may be carry-over from other donors' samples.

Ten or more counts support this clonotype. This chain uses TRBV6-8 with TRBJ2-5; tentative D call: TRBD2 (5 bases). V was cut by 5 bases and J by 4 bases, with 8 bases left in between. Germline CDR1 and CDR2: MNHGY and SAAAGT. The CDR3 sequence is 12 residues long. As DNA, the CDR3 is TGTGCCAGCAGTCGCGAGGGAGAGACCCAGTACTTC. Protein product: CASSREGETQYF.

This chain uses TRBV7-6 with TRBJ2-3, with D possibly matching TRBD1 (6 bases). Germline V CDR1 and CDR2: SGHVS, FNYEAQ. This CDR3 comprises 13 residues. V was cut by 4 bases and J by 8 bases, with 13 bases left in between. The CDR3: CASSWSRGVTQYF. The CDR3 DNA reads TGTGCCAGCAGCTGGTCCAGGGGTGTTACGCAGTATTTT.

This clonotype has more than one count but fewer than ten. This rearrangement joins TRBV27 to TRBJ2-2; possible D gene TRBD2, 5 bases. Germline-derived CDR1 and CDR2 are MNHEY and SMNVEV (reference sequence). The CDR3 totals 17 residues. The V end lost 8 bases, the J end lost 0 bases, and 19 bases lay between the germline ends. The CDR3 DNA sequence: TGTGCCAGCTCTCCTGGGTGGACGGGGACGAACACCGGGGAGCTGTTTTTT. The encoded protein is CASSPGWTGTNTGELFF.

The chain is built from TRBV4-3 and TRBJ2-3, with D possibly being TRBD2 (5 bases). CDR3 length: 17 amino acids. Germline CDR1 and CDR2: LGHNA and YSLEER. Trimming pared 0 bases from V and 1 base from J, leaving 14 bases between. CDR3 loop: CASSQDYGSRGTDTQYF. The CDR3 DNA is TGCGCCAGCAGCCAAGATTATGGGTCGAGGGGCACAGATACGCAGTATTTT.

This chain uses TRBV6-2 or TRBV6-3 with TRBJ2-1, with a possible D match to TRBD1 (5 bases). CDR3 length: 16 amino acids. V lost 4 bases, J lost 2 bases, and 15 bases lay in between. Germline values: CDR1 MNHEY, CDR2 SVGEGT. The CDR3 coding sequence is TGTGCCAGCAGTTCGCTTAAGGGGTTAACCTACAATGAGCAGTTCTTC. It specifies CASSSLKGLTYNEQFF.

This clonotype showed up just a few times. The chain employs TRBV12-3 or TRBV12-4 and TRBJ1-1; D is possibly TRBD1 (5 bases). The ends were cut back, 4 bases at V and 5 bases at J, with 11 bases in the middle. The CDR3 has 13 residues. CDR3 residues: CASSSDRRTEAFF. CDR3 bases: TGTGCCAGCAGTTCAGACAGACGGACTGAAGCTTTCTTT.

This clonotype appeared a few times. The chain links TRBV6-6 to TRBJ2-1; D remains ambiguous. The CDR3 consists of 12 residues. CDR1 is MNHNY and CDR2 is SVGAGI in the germline V gene (reference sequence). V lost 4 bases and J lost 10, with 11 bases in between. CDR3 bases: TGTGCCAGCAGTTCCCAAAGGAGAGAGCAGTTCTTC. The encoded protein is CASSSQRREQFF.

This clonotype was counted between two and nine times. This sequence joins TRBV4-1 and TRBJ2-4; 9 positions agree with TRBD1. The CDR3 runs 18 residues. CDR1 MGHRA and CDR2 YSYEKL come from the germline V gene. The ends lost 3 bases at V and 1 base at J; junction bases unmatched: 10. The CDR3 bases are TGCGCCAGCAGCCAGCCACCCACCGGACAGGGGGCCAAAAACATTCAGTACTTC. This codes for CASSQPPTGQGAKNIQYF.

The rearrangement uses TRBV28 and TRBJ2-4; 7 bases agree with TRBD1. CDR3 length: 12 residues. Trimming removed 6 bases from V and 8 bases from J; junction bases left unmatched: 4. The germline CDR1 and CDR2 sequences are MDHEN and SYDVKM. The CDR3 sequence is CASSSGGDIQYF. CDR3 nucleotides: TGTGCCAGCAGCTCAGGGGGAGACATTCAGTACTTC.

This clonotype came up many times. DNA for the CDR3: TGTGCCAGCAGCTTAGCAGGGGAAGATACGCAGTATTTT. Encoded protein: CASSLAGEDTQYF. The V call is TRBV7-2, the J call TRBJ2-3; tentatively, D is TRBD1 (5 bases). Between the trimmed V and J ends, which lost 0 bases and 5 bases, there was a span of 6 bases. The CDR3 totals 13 residues. Germline CDR1 and CDR2: SGHTA and FQGNSA.

The rearrangement joins TRBV18 to TRBJ2-2; TRBD2 agrees at 10 bases. This CDR3 has 18 amino acids. Trimming took 2 bases from V and 6 from J; bases not matched to a gene: 12. Germline CDR1 and CDR2: KGHSH and LQKENI. The CDR3 loop is CASSPTGLAGEYAGELFF. CDR3 DNA sequence: TGTGCCAGCTCACCAACCGGGCTAGCGGGAGAATATGCCGGGGAGCTGTTTTTT. Full variable domain (outside the CDR3, taken from reference TRBV18 and TRBJ2-2): NAGVMQNPRHLVRRRGQEARLRCSPMKGHSHVYWYRQLPEEGLKFMVYLQKENIIDESGMPKERFSAEFPKEGPSILRIQQVVRGDSAAYFCASSPTGLAGEYAGELFFGEGSRLTVL.

This clonotype was seen repeatedly, ten times or more. The rearrangement joins TRBV9 to TRBJ2-1; D unclear. Trimming left V 4 bases short and J 6 bases short, with 14 bases between. The CDR3 totals 14 residues. The germline CDR1 and CDR2 sequences are SGDLS and YYNGEE. The chain's CDR3 is CASSPWFGPNEQFF. In nucleotides, the CDR3 is TGTGCCAGCAGCCCCTGGTTTGGCCCCAATGAGCAGTTCTTC. Variable domain in full (rest from reference TRBV9 and TRBJ2-1): DSGVTQTPKHLITATGQRVTLRCSPRSGDLSVYWYQQSLDQGLQFLIQYYNGEERAKGNILERFSAQQFPDLHSELNLSSLELGDSALYFCASSPWFGPNEQFFGPGTRLTVL.

This clonotype was detected a few times. V and J are TRBV18 and TRBJ2-7; 7 bases are shared with TRBD1. The junction had 6 bases not matched to a gene; V was cut back by 1 base and J by 9 bases. The V gene's germline CDR1 is KGHSH and CDR2 LQKENI. The CDR3 spans 13 residues. In DNA form, the CDR3 reads TGTGCCAGCTCACCACGACAGGGCTCACCGCAGTACGTC. It specifies CASSPRQGSPQYV.